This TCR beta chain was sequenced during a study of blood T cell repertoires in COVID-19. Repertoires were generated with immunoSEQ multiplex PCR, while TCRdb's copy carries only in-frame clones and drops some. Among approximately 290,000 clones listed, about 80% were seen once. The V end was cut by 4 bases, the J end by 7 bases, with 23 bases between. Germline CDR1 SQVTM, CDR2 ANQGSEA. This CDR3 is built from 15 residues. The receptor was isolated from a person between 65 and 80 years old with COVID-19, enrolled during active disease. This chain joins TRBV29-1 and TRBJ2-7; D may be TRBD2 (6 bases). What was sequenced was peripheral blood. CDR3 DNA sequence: TGCAGCGTTGCACGTAGCGGAGGGCCGTCCGAAGAGCAGTACTTC. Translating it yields CSVARSGGPSEEQYF.